This TCR beta chain comes out of a study of identical twins. Whole-study results and caveats: Weaker excess twin sharing was observed in beta out-of-frame sequences. Among out-of-frame alpha sequences shared by twins, low generation probability occurred in excess. Abundant cord blood beta clonotypes carried fewer insertions; memory repertoires showed none.

This clonotype was seen at least ten times. Antigen: not known. Healthy Caucasians provided all donations. TCRdb re-called the 5' RACE reads through MiXCR, storing one row per CDR3 protein. The repertoire holds about 240,000 distinct CDR3 sequences, with roughly a tenth as singletons. This CDR3 has 14 residues. The V end lost 1 base, the J end lost 4 bases, and 7 bases lay between the germline ends. The sequenced sample consisted of memory T cells sorted from blood. The TCR was taken from a man aged 50 to 60 in good health. The chain carries TRBV12-3 or TRBV12-4 and TRBJ2-2; D gene unclear. The CDR3 sequence is CASSLDRVTGELFF. In DNA, the CDR3 is TGTGCCAGCAGTTTAGACAGAGTCACCGGGGAGCTGTTTTTT.